A selection of T cell receptor beta chains follows, all from one sample in a study of blood T cell repertoires in COVID-19. The method was immunoSEQ multiplex PCR; TCRdb's version includes in-frame clones alone and lacks a portion of them. Among about 490,000 clones, roughly 85% were seen once, and the ten largest hold roughly 3.1%. Specimen: peripheral blood. The origin of the receptors is a human donor in a cohort sampled during active COVID-19. Each CDR3 is given with its conserved first and last residue. Fields, in order: clone size, D gene, J gene, V gene, CDR3 DNA, CDR3 protein. D genes are given only for firm matches. Clone size is given for some rows only: seen once, a few or many times, or a class if the clone is expanded.

.	TRBD1	TRBJ1-3	TRBV9	TGTGCCAGCAGCCCCCGGACAGGGGATGGAAACACCATATATTTT	CASSPRTGDGNTIYF
.	TRBD1	TRBJ1-2	TRBV28	TGTGCCAGCAGTTTGATCGACAGGGACCGGTATGGCTACACCTTC	CASSLIDRDRYGYTF
.	.	TRBJ2-1	TRBV21-1	TGTGCCAACGGGGGGATCCCGTACAATGAGCAGTTCTTC	CANGGIPYNEQFF
.	.	TRBJ2-7	TRBV4-1	TGCGCCAGCAGCCAAGAAGGGGGGGCGGAGACCTACGAGCAGTACTTC	CASSQEGGAETYEQYF
.	TRBD2	TRBJ2-3	TRBV24-1	TGTGCCACCAGTTCGGCGGGAGGGAGGGCAGATACGCAGTATTTT	CATSSAGGRADTQYF
many	.	TRBJ1-5	TRBV5-1	TGCGCCAGCAGCTTGGACAGATCACAGCCCCAGCATTTT	CASSLDRSQPQHF
once	TRBD1	TRBJ2-1	TRBV5-4	TGTGCCAGCAGCCGGGACAGGGGCGATGAGCAGTTCTTC	CASSRDRGDEQFF
.	TRBD1	TRBJ1-5	TRBV7-9	TGTGCCAGCAGCCTAGCAGGGGGCGATGGCAATCAGCCCCAGCATTTT	CASSLAGGDGNQPQHF
.	.	TRBJ1-1	TRBV18	TGTGCCAGCTCAGCGATACAGAGGGAGGGAGCTTTCTTT	CASSAIQREGAFF
.	.	TRBJ2-7	TRBV3-1/TRBV3-2	TGTGCCAGCAGCCAAGGGACATTTACCTACGAGCAGTACTTC	CASSQGTFTYEQYF
.	.	TRBJ2-7	TRBV15	TGTGCCACCAGCAGTGCTCTCCTCAGTAGGGGGACCCCCTACGAGCAGTACTTC	CATSSALLSRGTPYEQYF
.	.	TRBJ1-2	TRBV6-6	TGTGCCAGCAGTTACTCGGACCGGGGGAGGTATGGCTACACCTTC	CASSYSDRGRYGYTF
.	TRBD2	TRBJ2-7	TRBV7-2	TGTGCCAGCAGCTGGTCTAGCGGGGACAGCTCCTACGAGCAGTACTTC	CASSWSSGDSSYEQYF
.	TRBD2	TRBJ2-2	TRBV7-3	TGTGCCAGCAGCTCTACCCCGGGAGGGGTCGGGGAGCTGTTTTTT	CASSSTPGGVGELFF
.	.	TRBJ2-1	TRBV5-1	TGCGCCAGCAGCTTCTCGCAGGGTAATGAGCAGTTCTTC	CASSFSQGNEQFF
.	.	TRBJ1-1	TRBV7-2	TGTGCCAGCAGCTTACCTTGGCCTAGGAACACTGAAGCTTTCTTT	CASSLPWPRNTEAFF
.	.	TRBJ1-6	TRBV4-1	TGCGCCAGCAGCCAAGATGTTCAGGTTCGGGGGGATTCACCCCTCCACTTT	CASSQDVQVRGDSPLHF
.	TRBD1	TRBJ2-7	TRBV11-2	TGTGCCAGCAGCTTAAACAGGGGCGAGCAGTACTTC	CASSLNRGEQYF
.	.	TRBJ2-7	TRBV11-2	TGTGCCAGCAGCCAAGGACTGCTCCGCGAGCAGTACTTC	CASSQGLLREQYF
.	.	TRBJ1-2	TRBV5-1	TGCGCCAGCAGCTTGGCCTTTCTGGGCTCTGGCTACACCTTC	CASSLAFLGSGYTF
.	TRBD2	TRBJ2-7	TRBV19	TGTGCCAGTAGGTTTAGCGGGAGTTACGAGCAGTACTTC	CASRFSGSYEQYF
many	.	TRBJ2-2	TRBV30	TGTGCCTGGAACCCAGGAGGGTACACCGGGGAGCTGTTTTTT	CAWNPGGYTGELFF
.	TRBD2	TRBJ2-7	TRBV5-4	TGTGCCAGCAGCTCCCGACTAGCGGGCAGAGGTGAGCAGTACTTC	CASSSRLAGRGEQYF
.	.	TRBJ1-2	TRBV11-3	TGTGCCAGCAGCTCCGGACAGCGACCCTATGGCTACACCTTC	CASSSGQRPYGYTF
many	TRBD2	TRBJ2-2	TRBV7-3	TGTGCCAGCAGCATCCTAGCGGGAGGGCCTCCCGGGGAGCTGTTTTTT	CASSILAGGPPGELFF
.	TRBD1	TRBJ1-2	TRBV20-1	TGCAGTGCTAGTTGGTCCGAGACAGGGTATTCTAACTATGGCTACACCTTC	CSASWSETGYSNYGYTF
.	TRBD1	TRBJ1-1	TRBV30	TGTGCCTGGGGTACAGGGGCGAACACTGAAGCTTTCTTT	CAWGTGANTEAFF
.	.	TRBJ2-5	TRBV7-2	TGTGCCAGCAGCTTAGGTTTGGCGGGTCAAGAGACCCAGTACTTC	CASSLGLAGQETQYF
.	TRBD1	TRBJ1-2	TRBV6-2/TRBV6-3	TGTGCCAGCAGTTACTCCGGGACAGGGGGCCCTTTCTATGGCTACACCTTC	CASSYSGTGGPFYGYTF
.	.	TRBJ2-2	TRBV7-2	TGTGCCAGCAGCAAACAGACAGGCGAGAACACCGGGGAGCTGTTTTTT	CASSKQTGENTGELFF
.	TRBD1	TRBJ1-2	TRBV14	TGTGCCAGCAGCCCCCTTGAGGGGGCAAAACGGGGCTACACCTTC	CASSPLEGAKRGYTF
.	TRBD1	TRBJ1-6	TRBV9	TGTGCCAGCAGCGTAGAGGGGGCGCCGAATTCACCCCTCCACTTT	CASSVEGAPNSPLHF
.	.	TRBJ2-1	TRBV6-2/TRBV6-3	TGTGCCAGCAGTTACTCCAAGCTACAGGGAAACAATGAGCAGTTCTTC	CASSYSKLQGNNEQFF
.	TRBD1	TRBJ1-2	TRBV28	TGTGCCAGCAGCTTAACGGACAGGGTACGATTCTATGGCTACACCTTC	CASSLTDRVRFYGYTF
once	TRBD2	TRBJ2-5	TRBV7-9	TGTGCCAGCAGCCCCCGAGGAGCGGGACCAGAGACCCAGTACTTC	CASSPRGAGPETQYF
.	.	TRBJ2-1	TRBV29-1	TGCAGCGTTGACCGATCCGCCAGCGCCAATGAGCAGTTCTTC	CSVDRSASANEQFF
.	.	TRBJ1-5	TRBV2	TGTGCCAGCAGGGTAGGGGGCAATCAGCCCCAGCATTTT	CASRVGGNQPQHF
.	.	TRBJ1-1	TRBV29-1	TGCAGCGTGAGAGGGATCGGGGGCACTGAAGCTTTCTTT	CSVRGIGGTEAFF
once	.	TRBJ2-7	TRBV3-1/TRBV3-2	TGTGCCAGCAGCCCCAGACGGGACTCCTATTACTACGAGCAGTACTTC	CASSPRRDSYYYEQYF
.	.	TRBJ2-1	TRBV30	TGTGCCTGGGGGAAGGGAGCGGGCGCTTACAATGAGCAGTTCTTC	CAWGKGAGAYNEQFF
.	TRBD1	TRBJ2-3	TRBV18	TGTGCCAGCTCCCTTCGAGGACAGGGCACAGATACGCAGTATTTT	CASSLRGQGTDTQYF
once	TRBD2	TRBJ2-1	TRBV7-8	TGTGCCAGCAGCACGACGTTACTAGCGGGGATCCCCCTGGGTGAGCAGTTCTTC	CASSTTLLAGIPLGEQFF
.	.	TRBJ2-7	TRBV30	TGTGCCTGGAGATCAGGAGGGTACGAGCAGTACTTC	CAWRSGGYEQYF
.	TRBD2	TRBJ2-7	TRBV5-1	TGCGCCAGCAGCATGACTAGCGTTGAATCCTACGAGCAGTACTTC	CASSMTSVESYEQYF
.	TRBD2	TRBJ2-1	TRBV6-5	TGTGCCAGCAGGTTTACTAGCGGGGCGTACAATGAGCAGTTCTTC	CASRFTSGAYNEQFF
.	TRBD1	TRBJ1-5	TRBV28	TGTGCCAGCAAACAGGGGTTGTTACGCAATCAGCCCCAGCATTTT	CASKQGLLRNQPQHF
.	TRBD1	TRBJ2-6	TRBV19	TGTGCCAGTAGTTCTACAGGGGCCGGGGCCAACGTCCTGACTTTC	CASSSTGAGANVLTF
.	.	TRBJ1-3	TRBV10-3	TGTGCCATCAGTGAGCAGGGCGGTTCGGGAAACACCATATATTTT	CAISEQGGSGNTIYF
.	.	TRBJ1-1	TRBV27	TGTGCCAGCAGTGTCACAGGGCGGAACACTGAAGCTTTCTTT	CASSVTGRNTEAFF
.	TRBD2	TRBJ2-1	TRBV24-1	TGTGCCACCAGTGATTACGCGGGAGGGCCTGATGAGCAGTTCTTC	CATSDYAGGPDEQFF
.	TRBD1	TRBJ2-1	TRBV7-9	TGTGCCAGCAGCCATGGGACAGGGGCCCCCAATGAGCAGTTCTTC	CASSHGTGAPNEQFF
.	.	TRBJ1-2	TRBV12-5	TGTGCTAGTGGTCAAGGGACTCCGAATGGCTACACCTTC	CASGQGTPNGYTF
.	.	TRBJ1-6	TRBV7-9	TGTGCCAGCAGCTCCACGGAGTCACCCCTCCACTTT	CASSSTESPLHF
.	.	TRBJ1-1	TRBV28	TGTGCCAGCAGTCTCCCTCTACAGGAGAACACTGAAGCTTTCTTT	CASSLPLQENTEAFF
.	.	TRBJ2-5	TRBV3-1/TRBV3-2	TGTGCCAGCAGCCCACAGGGTTTGACTAACCAGTACTTC	CASSPQGLTNQYF
.	TRBD1	TRBJ2-3	TRBV5-5	TGTGCCAGCAGCTTGGACAGGGGGCCCCAAACTACGCAGTATTTT	CASSLDRGPQTTQYF
.	TRBD1	TRBJ1-4	TRBV5-6	TGTGCCAGCAGCCCCGGGACAGGGGTCGGAGAAAAACTGTTTTTT	CASSPGTGVGEKLFF
once	TRBD2	TRBJ2-3	TRBV5-4	TGTGCCAGCAGCCTCCGGACTAGCGGGAGAGGCGATACGCAGTATTTT	CASSLRTSGRGDTQYF
.	TRBD2	TRBJ2-1	TRBV5-4	TGTGCCAGCAGCTTGGGGAAACTAGCGGGAGGGTTCTCCTCCTACAATGAGCAGTTCTTC	CASSLGKLAGGFSSYNEQFF